This T cell receptor (beta chain) emerged from a study of Ad26.COV2.S vaccination and SARS-CoV-2 variants. Study overall: Doses of Ad26.COV2.S were injected into muscle once or twice, 56 days apart.

CDR1 KGHSH and CDR2 LQKENI come from the germline V gene. V lost 4 bases and J lost 6; bases outside the gene matches: 6. CDR3 size: 15 residues. Points from the study as a whole: Responses of spike-specific T cells (both CD8+ and CD4+) reportedly showed substantial breadth after vaccination. Participants in the vaccine arm had higher spike-specific TCR breadth; placebo recipients had lower. Researchers cautioned that TCR breadth and depth analyses may have underestimated total T cell responses.

As to treatment: 15 to 20 received Ad26.COV2.S at low or high dose, single or two shots; about 5 received placebo; per-sample allocation not given. Collection of the samples took place on day 63 after the first injection of vaccine or placebo. TCRdb keeps only in-frame clones here, not all; method: immunoSEQ multiplex PCR. This table holds about 370,000 clones, about 88% found once. With respect to this clone: Its antigen remains unknown.

The clonotype was recovered from a person between 18 and 65 years old who received the Ad26.COV2.S COVID-19 vaccine or a placebo. The specimen was peripheral blood, collected in a trial of Ad26.COV2.S vaccine versus placebo. The rearrangement links TRBV18 to TRBJ2-3; TRBD2 agrees at 11 bases. CDR3: CASSLAGGPSDTQYF. The CDR3 bases are TGTGCCAGCTCACTAGCGGGAGGGCCTTCGGATACGCAGTATTTT.